The TCR beta chain described here comes from a study of glioma-infiltrating T cells. Overall study context: WHO grade II oligodendrogliomas or astrocytomas, plus non-recurrent WHO grade IV glioblastomas, were sampled. Study-wide findings and caveats: Tissue-blood divergence was below expectation in non-neoplastic patients, above in gliomas. Tissue and blood shared very few CDR3 sequences.

The V end lost 6 bases, the J end lost 2 bases, and 14 bases lay between the germline ends. The CDR3 is made up of 15 amino acids. Concerning this clonotype: The antigen is unknown.

Amplification of TCR alpha and beta CDR3 regions from RNA used iRepertoire nested multiplex PCR. Input was 100-400 ng of tissue mRNA or PBMC total RNA. TCRdb reprocessed the multiplex PCR reads via MiXCR and lists one record per CDR3 protein. The table shows around 390,000 distinct CDR3 sequences, with roughly two fifths occurring only once. Specimen: glioma tissue, nonneoplastic brain tissue, or PBMCs (not recorded which). The rearrangement links TRBV12-3 or TRBV12-4 to TRBJ2-1, with D possibly matching TRBD1 (5 bases). The clonotype comes from a human donor with low-grade glioma or glioblastoma, undergoing nonglioma brain surgery, or in good health (not recorded which). CDR3 coding DNA: TGTGCCAGCAGCCCGACAGTTCACACCTACAATGAGCAGTTCTTC. Protein: CASSPTVHTYNEQFF.